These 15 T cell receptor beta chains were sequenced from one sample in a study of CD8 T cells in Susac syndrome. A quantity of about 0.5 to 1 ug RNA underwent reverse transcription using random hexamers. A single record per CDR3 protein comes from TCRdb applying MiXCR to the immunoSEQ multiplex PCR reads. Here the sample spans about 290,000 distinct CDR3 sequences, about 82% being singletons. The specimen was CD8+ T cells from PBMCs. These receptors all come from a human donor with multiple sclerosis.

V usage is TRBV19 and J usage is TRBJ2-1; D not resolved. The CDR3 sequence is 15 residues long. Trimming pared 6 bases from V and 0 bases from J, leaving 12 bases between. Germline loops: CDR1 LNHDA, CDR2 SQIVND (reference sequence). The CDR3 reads CASSTYLSSYNEQFF. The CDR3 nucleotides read TGTGCCAGTAGCACATACTTAAGCTCCTACAATGAGCAGTTCTTC.

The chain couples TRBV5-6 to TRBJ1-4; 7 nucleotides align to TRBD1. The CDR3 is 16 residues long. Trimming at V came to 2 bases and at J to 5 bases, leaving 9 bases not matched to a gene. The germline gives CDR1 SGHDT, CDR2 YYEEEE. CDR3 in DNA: TGTGCCAGCAGCTTACGCGGACAGGCATGGAATGAAAAACTGTTTTTT. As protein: CASSLRGQAWNEKLFF.

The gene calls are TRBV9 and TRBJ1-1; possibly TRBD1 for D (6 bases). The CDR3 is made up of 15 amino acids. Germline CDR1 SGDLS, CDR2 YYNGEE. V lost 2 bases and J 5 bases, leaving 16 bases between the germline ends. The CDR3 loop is CASSVTGLGETEAFF. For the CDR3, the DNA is TGTGCCAGCAGCGTTACAGGGTTGGGCGAGACTGAAGCTTTCTTT. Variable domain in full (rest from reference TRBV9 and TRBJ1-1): DSGVTQTPKHLITATGQRVTLRCSPRSGDLSVYWYQQSLDQGLQFLIQYYNGEERAKGNILERFSAQQFPDLHSELNLSSLELGDSALYFCASSVTGLGETEAFFGQGTRLTVV.

This chain's CDR3 is CASSLGPETEAFF. The CDR3 DNA is TGTGCCAGCAGCCTTGGACCCGAAACCGAAGCTTTCTTT. J is TRBJ1-1 and V is TRBV7-8; D remains ambiguous. Germline assignment: CDR1 SGHVS and CDR2 FQNEAQ. Deletions cut 5 bases from V and 8 bases from J, with 15 bases between. The CDR3 runs 13 residues. Filled out from reference TRBV7-8 and TRBJ1-1, the complete variable domain reads GAGVSQSPRYKVAKRGQDVALRCDPISGHVSLFWYQQALGQGPEFLTYFQNEAQLDKSGLPSDRFFAERPEGSVSTLKIQRTQQEDSAVYLCASSLGPETEAFFGQGTRLTVV.

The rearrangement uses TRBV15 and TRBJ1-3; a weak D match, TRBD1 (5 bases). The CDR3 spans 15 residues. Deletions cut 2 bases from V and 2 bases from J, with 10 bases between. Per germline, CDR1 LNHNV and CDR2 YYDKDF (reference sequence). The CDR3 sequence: CATSRQTVAGNTIYF. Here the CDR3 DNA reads TGTGCCACCAGCAGACAGACAGTAGCTGGAAACACCATATATTTT.

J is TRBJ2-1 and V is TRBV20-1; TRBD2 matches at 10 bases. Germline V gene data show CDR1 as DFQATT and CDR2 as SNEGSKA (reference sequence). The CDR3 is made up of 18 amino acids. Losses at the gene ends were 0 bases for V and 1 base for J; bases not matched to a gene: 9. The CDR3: CSARERTSGELSYNEQFF. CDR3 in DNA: TGCAGTGCTAGAGAGAGGACTAGCGGAGAGCTTTCCTACAATGAGCAGTTCTTC.

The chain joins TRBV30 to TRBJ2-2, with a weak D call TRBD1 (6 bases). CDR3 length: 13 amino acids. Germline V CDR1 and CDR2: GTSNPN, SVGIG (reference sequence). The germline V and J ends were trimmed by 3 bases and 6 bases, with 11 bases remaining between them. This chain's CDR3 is CAWRAQGPGELFF. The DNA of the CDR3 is TGTGCCTGGAGAGCACAGGGACCCGGGGAGCTGTTTTTT.

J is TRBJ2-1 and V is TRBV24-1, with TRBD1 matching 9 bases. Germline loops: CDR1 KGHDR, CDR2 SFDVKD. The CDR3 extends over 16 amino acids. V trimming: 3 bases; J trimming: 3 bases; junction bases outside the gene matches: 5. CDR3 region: CATSDAGTGYYNEQFF. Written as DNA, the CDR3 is TGTGCCACCAGTGATGCCGGGACAGGGTACTACAATGAGCAGTTCTTC.

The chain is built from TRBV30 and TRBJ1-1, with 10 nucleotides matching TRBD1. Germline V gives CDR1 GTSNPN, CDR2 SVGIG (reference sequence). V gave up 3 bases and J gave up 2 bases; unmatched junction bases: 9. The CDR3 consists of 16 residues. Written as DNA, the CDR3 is TGTGCCTGGAGCCCGACAGGGGGCCCTCCAAACACTGAAGCTTTCTTT. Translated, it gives CAWSPTGGPPNTEAFF.

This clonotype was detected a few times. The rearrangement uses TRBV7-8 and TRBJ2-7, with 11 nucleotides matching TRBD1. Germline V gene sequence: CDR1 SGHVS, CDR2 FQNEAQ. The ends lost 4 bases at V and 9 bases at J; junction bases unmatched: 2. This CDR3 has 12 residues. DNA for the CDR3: TGTGCCAGCAGCTGGACAGGGGGCGCGCAGTACTTC. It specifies CASSWTGGAQYF.

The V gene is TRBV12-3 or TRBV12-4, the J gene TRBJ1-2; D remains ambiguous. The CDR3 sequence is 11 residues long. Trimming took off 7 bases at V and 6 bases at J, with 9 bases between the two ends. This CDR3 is CASNFGDGYTF. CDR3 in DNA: TGTGCCAGCAATTTCGGAGATGGCTACACCTTC.

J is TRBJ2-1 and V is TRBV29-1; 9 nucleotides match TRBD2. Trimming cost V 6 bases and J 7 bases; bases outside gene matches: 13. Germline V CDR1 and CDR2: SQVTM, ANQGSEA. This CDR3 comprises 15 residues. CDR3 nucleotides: TGCAGCGTCGAGGGGCGGGAGGGCCTTCCTAATGAGCAGTTCTTC. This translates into CSVEGREGLPNEQFF.

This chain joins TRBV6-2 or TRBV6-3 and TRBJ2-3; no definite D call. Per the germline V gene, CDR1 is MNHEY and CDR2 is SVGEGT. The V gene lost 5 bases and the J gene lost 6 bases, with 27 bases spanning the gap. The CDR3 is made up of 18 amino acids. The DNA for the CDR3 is TGTGCCAGCAGTCGCCGTCCCCTATCGGAAGAGGTTGGCGATACGCAGTATTTT. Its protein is CASSRRPLSEEVGDTQYF.

The CDR3 region has the DNA TGCAGTGCTACGGACACTGGCAATCAGCCCCAGCATTTT. It is translated as CSATDTGNQPQHF. V gene TRBV20-1 combines with J gene TRBJ1-5, with D perhaps TRBD1 (5 bases). CDR3 length: 13 residues. Germline CDR1 is DFQATT and CDR2 is SNEGSKA (reference sequence). The V end lost 4 bases, the J end lost 2 bases, and 9 bases lay between the germline ends.

This chain's CDR3 is CASSQVATDSLYEQYF. The CDR3 bases are TGTGCCAGCAGCCAAGTGGCTACGGACAGCCTCTACGAGCAGTACTTC. V is TRBV14 and J is TRBJ2-7; TRBD1 might be the D (6 bases). The V gene lost 1 base and the J gene lost 3 bases, with 16 bases spanning the gap. Germline-derived CDR1 and CDR2 are SGHDN and FVKESK. The CDR3 totals 16 residues.